Below, 8 T cell receptor beta chains from the same sample are listed, as sequenced in a study of blood T cell repertoires in COVID-19. Generated by immunoSEQ multiplex PCR, the TCRdb table keeps only in-frame clones and is missing some. The sample lists fewer than 650,000 clones; 85% to 90% were seen once. The sequenced sample consisted of peripheral blood. The receptors shown here come from a woman aged 50 to 60 with COVID-19, enrolled during active disease.

This clone was found once. The gene calls are TRBV19 and TRBJ1-1; perhaps TRBD1 as D (5 bases). This CDR3 is 14 amino acids long. Germline lookup yields CDR1 LNHDA and CDR2 SQIVND (reference sequence). The V gene lost 7 bases and the J gene lost 4 bases, with 16 bases spanning the gap. This CDR3 reads CASTENRRGTEAFF. Here the CDR3 DNA reads TGTGCCAGTACCGAAAACCGGAGGGGCACTGAAGCTTTCTTT.

This chain uses TRBV30 with TRBJ2-7, with 7 bases fitting TRBD1. The germline V gene has CDR1 GTSNPN and CDR2 SVGIG (reference sequence). The CDR3 extends over 12 amino acids. Germline trimming cut 0 bases from V and 5 bases from J; bases unmatched to any gene: 1. The CDR3: CAWSVQGNEQYF. The CDR3 bases are TGTGCCTGGAGTGTACAGGGGAACGAGCAGTACTTC.

This clone was found a few times. This chain links TRBV5-4 with TRBJ2-1, with TRBD1 identical over 8 bases. From germline, CDR1 is SGHNT and CDR2 YYREEE (reference sequence). The CDR3 covers 14 residues. Losses at the gene ends were 3 bases for V and 8 bases for J; bases not matched to a gene: 7. The CDR3 sequence: CASSSRTGWDEQFF. CDR3 bases: TGTGCCAGCAGCTCCCGGACAGGGTGGGATGAGCAGTTCTTC.

This chain connects TRBV27 to TRBJ1-6; a possible D gene is TRBD1 (5 bases). V lost 2 bases and J lost 5, with 13 bases in between. Germline V CDR1 and CDR2: MNHEY, SMNVEV (reference sequence). CDR3 size: 16 residues. The DNA for the CDR3 is TGTGCCAGCAGTTTAAGTGAGGGACTCCATAATTCACCCCTCCACTTT. It codes for CASSLSEGLHNSPLHF.

V and J are TRBV11-2 and TRBJ2-3; TRBD2 matches at 7 bases. Losses at the gene ends were 1 base for V and 5 bases for J; bases not matched to a gene: 6. The CDR3 is 15 amino acids. The V gene's germline CDR1 is SGHAT and CDR2 FQNNGV. Here the CDR3 DNA reads TGTGCCAGCAGCTTAGGTGCGGGGGTGGTAGATACGCAGTATTTT. Protein: CASSLGAGVVDTQYF. The whole variable domain, remainder taken from reference TRBV11-2 and TRBJ2-3, is EAGVAQSPRYKIIEKRQSVAFWCNPISGHATLYWYQQILGQGPKLLIQFQNNGVVDDSQLPKDRFSAERLKGVDSTLKIQPAKLEDSAVYLCASSLGAGVVDTQYFGPGTRLTVL.

The chain has TRBV27 and TRBJ1-2, with D tentatively TRBD1 (6 bases). Germline CDR1 and CDR2: MNHEY and SMNVEV (reference sequence). This CDR3 is 16 amino acids long. V was clipped by 6 bases and J by 1 base, with 18 bases between them. This chain's CDR3 is CASSLTGRRGNYGYTF. The CDR3 nucleotides are TGTGCCAGCAGCCTCACGGGGCGCAGGGGTAACTATGGCTACACCTTC.

V gene TRBV5-1 combines with J gene TRBJ1-1; possible D gene TRBD1, 6 bases. This CDR3 region has 14 residues. CDR1 and CDR2 (germline): SGHRS, YFSETQ. With 3 bases removed from V and 5 bases from J, the gap between germline ends came to 14 bases. The CDR3 DNA reads TGCGCCAGCAGCTCAACAGGGTTAAGGACTGAAGCTTTCTTT. Translating it yields CASSSTGLRTEAFF.

The V and J genes are TRBV21-1 and TRBJ1-2; the table's D gene call, TRBD1, was not cross checked with the DNA. TRBV21-1 is assigned pseudogene status. The CDR3 is made up of 16 amino acids. For the CDR3, the DNA is TGTGCCAGCAGGGGGACACCACGGGGAACTAACTATGGCTACACCTTC. It is translated as CASRGTPRGTNYGYTF.